These 24 T cell receptor beta chains share one sample of origin, sequenced in a study of blood T cell repertoires in COVID-19. The table came from immunoSEQ multiplex PCR; TCRdb's copy has only in-frame clones and leaves some out. Of around 100,000 clones listed, roughly nine tenths are singletons. Input material: peripheral blood. Receptors were obtained from a man between 45 and 60 years old with active COVID-19.

The V gene is TRBV15, the J gene TRBJ1-4; no reliable D call. V lost 1 base and J lost 5, with 5 bases in between. Germline assignment: CDR1 LNHNV and CDR2 YYDKDF (reference sequence). The CDR3 consists of 13 residues. CDR3 in amino acids: CATSRAANEKLFF. CDR3 DNA sequence: TGTGCCACCAGCAGAGCTGCGAATGAAAAACTGTTTTTT.

The gene calls are TRBV6-5 and TRBJ2-3; the D is unclear. Germline CDR1 MNHEY, CDR2 SVGAGI. The CDR3 loop spans 12 amino acids. V gave up 7 bases and J gave up 4 bases, with 9 bases separating them. CDR3 sequence reads: CASTSGADTQYF. The CDR3 region has the DNA TGTGCCAGCACCTCAGGCGCAGATACGCAGTATTTT.

The chain recombines TRBV2 with TRBJ2-1; 8 bases are a match to TRBD2. The V and J ends lost 5 bases and 3 bases, in that order; junction bases with no gene match: 18. The CDR3 loop spans 19 amino acids. CDR1 SNHLY and CDR2 FYNNEI come from the germline V gene. DNA of the CDR3: TGTGCCAGCAGTCCTTCGCTGGACCTGACTAGCGCCATCTACAATGAGCAGTTCTTC. Its translation is CASSPSLDLTSAIYNEQFF.

This chain uses TRBV7-9 with TRBJ2-3; D is possibly TRBD2 (5 bases). Germline assignment: CDR1 SEHNR and CDR2 FQNEAQ (reference sequence). The CDR3 runs 14 residues. Trimming removed 3 bases at V and 2 bases at J, with 9 bases between. The CDR3 region is CASSFGDYTDTQYF. As DNA, the CDR3 is TGTGCCAGCAGCTTCGGGGATTACACAGATACGCAGTATTTT.

The CDR3 coding sequence is TGTGCCAGCAGCTTTGTGAACGCGGGAGCTAGTGGGGAGACCCAGTACTTC. This gives the protein CASSFVNAGASGETQYF. The chain has TRBV5-4 and TRBJ2-5; TRBD2 agrees at 7 bases. This CDR3 region has 17 residues. Germline V gene data show CDR1 as SGHNT and CDR2 as YYREEE (reference sequence). Losses at the gene ends were 2 bases for V and 5 bases for J; bases not matched to a gene: 15. Combining the CDR3 with reference TRBV5-4 and TRBJ2-5 gives the whole variable domain ETGVTQSPTHLIKTRGQQVTLRCSSQSGHNTVSWYQQALGQGPQFIFQYYREEENGRGNFPPRFSGLQFPNYSSELNVNALELDDSALYLCASSFVNAGASGETQYFGPGTRLLVL.

V and J are TRBV18 and TRBJ2-3, with 8 positions matching TRBD2. This CDR3 is built from 16 residues. Germline CDR1 and CDR2: KGHSH and LQKENI. The junction had 6 bases not matched to a gene; V was cut back by 3 bases and J by 1 base. The CDR3 sequence: CASSPFSTSGTDTQYF. The CDR3, as DNA: TGTGCCAGCTCACCGTTTTCGACTAGCGGCACAGATACGCAGTATTTT.

The chain is built from TRBV7-9 and TRBJ2-3, with D perhaps matching TRBD2 (6 bases). CDR1 and CDR2 (germline): SEHNR, FQNEAQ (reference sequence). Trimming pared 9 bases from V and 1 base from J, leaving 17 bases between. CDR3 size: 15 residues. Here the CDR3 reads CASPRRDSGTDTQYF. CDR3 DNA sequence: TGTGCCAGTCCCCGGAGGGACTCCGGCACAGATACGCAGTATTTT.

The gene calls are TRBV6-2 or TRBV6-3 and TRBJ2-1; 7 bases align to TRBD2. Trimming cost V 6 bases and J 6 bases; bases outside gene matches: 8. There are 14 residues in the CDR3. Germline loops: CDR1 MNHEY, CDR2 SVGEGT. The CDR3: CASSLAAGFNEQFF. The CDR3 DNA sequence: TGTGCCAGCAGCCTAGCGGCGGGATTCAATGAGCAGTTCTTC.

The V gene is TRBV9, the J gene TRBJ2-2; 8 nucleotides line up with TRBD1. The germline V gene encodes CDR1 SGDLS and CDR2 YYNGEE. CDR3 size: 15 residues. V lost 3 bases to trimming and J lost 1 base; unmatched junction nucleotides: 2. In nucleotides, the CDR3 is TGTGCCAGCAGCGCGACAGGGGTGAACACCGGGGAGCTGTTTTTT. Translated: CASSATGVNTGELFF. Combining the CDR3 with reference TRBV9 and TRBJ2-2 gives the whole variable domain DSGVTQTPKHLITATGQRVTLRCSPRSGDLSVYWYQQSLDQGLQFLIQYYNGEERAKGNILERFSAQQFPDLHSELNLSSLELGDSALYFCASSATGVNTGELFFGEGSRLTVL.

V usage is TRBV4-1 and J usage is TRBJ2-5, with TRBD2 identical over 8 bases. The CDR3 covers 15 residues. The J segment lost 6 bases and the V segment lost 3 bases, leaving 9 bases of the junction unmatched. Germline V lookup: CDR1 MGHRA, CDR2 YSYEKL. CDR3 loop: CASSQRGALPQTQYF. CDR3 bases: TGCGCCAGCAGCCAGCGGGGGGCCCTCCCCCAGACCCAGTACTTC.

The chain carries TRBV18 and TRBJ1-4, with 8 nucleotides matching TRBD1. V was clipped by 1 base and J by 0 bases; unmatched bases: 7. The CDR3 extends over 18 amino acids. Germline V gene sequence: CDR1 KGHSH, CDR2 LQKENI. CDR3 sequence: CASSPRYQGAATNEKLFF. The CDR3 DNA is TGTGCCAGCTCACCACGGTATCAGGGGGCGGCAACTAATGAAAAACTGTTTTTT.

V usage is TRBV5-6 and J usage is TRBJ2-7; D is perhaps TRBD1 (6 bases). The ends were cut back, 0 bases at V and 4 bases at J, with 11 bases in the middle. CDR3 length equals 14 residues. Per germline, CDR1 SGHDT and CDR2 YYEEEE. CDR3 DNA: TGTGCCAGCAGCTTGGGGTCGAGGGGGTACGAGCAGTACTTC. Protein product: CASSLGSRGYEQYF.

This chain uses TRBV18 with TRBJ2-4; tentatively, D is TRBD2 (5 bases). CDR1 is KGHSH and CDR2 is LQKENI in the germline V gene. This CDR3 contains 16 residues. Trimming left V 1 base short and J 5 bases short, with 15 bases between. CDR3 coding DNA: TGTGCCAGCTCACCACAGAGGGTATCAAGGGAAAACATTCAGTACTTC. It codes for CASSPQRVSRENIQYF. The full variable domain, completed using reference TRBV18 and TRBJ2-4, is NAGVMQNPRHLVRRRGQEARLRCSPMKGHSHVYWYRQLPEEGLKFMVYLQKENIIDESGMPKERFSAEFPKEGPSILRIQQVVRGDSAAYFCASSPQRVSRENIQYFGAGTRLSVL.

The CDR3 nucleotides are TGTGCCAGCAGCGGCCGGGTTAGCTACAATGAGCAGTTCTTC. Its protein product is CASSGRVSYNEQFF. The rearrangement uses TRBV5-4 and TRBJ2-1, with unresolved D. Germline V gene lookup returns CDR1 SGHNT and CDR2 YYREEE (reference sequence). The CDR3 is 14 residues long. Trimming cost V 4 bases and J 3 bases, with 11 bases left between them. The full variable domain, its missing parts supplied by reference TRBV5-4 and TRBJ2-1, is ETGVTQSPTHLIKTRGQQVTLRCSSQSGHNTVSWYQQALGQGPQFIFQYYREEENGRGNFPPRFSGLQFPNYSSELNVNALELDDSALYLCASSGRVSYNEQFFGPGTRLTVL.

The chain is built from TRBV19 and TRBJ2-3; 13 nucleotides agree with TRBD2. With 5 bases clipped from V and 3 bases from J, the junction kept 11 bases outside the gene matches. In germline, CDR1 is LNHDA, CDR2 SQIVND (reference sequence). This CDR3 has 18 residues. In nucleotides, the CDR3 is TGTGCCAGTAGTCCTCGCGGGGGACTAGCGGGAATAACAGATACGCAGTATTTT. It encodes CASSPRGGLAGITDTQYF.

The chain combines TRBV2 with TRBJ2-1, with TRBD2 matching 7 bases. CDR1 is SNHLY, CDR2 FYNNEI, per germline. V shed 2 bases and J 5 bases; nucleotides not matched to a gene: 9. This CDR3 contains 16 residues. CDR3 DNA sequence: TGTGCCAGCAGTGAACGGTACGACGGGAGGAACAATGAGCAGTTCTTC. It is translated as CASSERYDGRNNEQFF.

The chain combines TRBV5-6 with TRBJ2-1; 11 bases are shared with TRBD2. V trimming: 0 bases; J trimming: 7 bases; junction bases outside the gene matches: 9. The CDR3 loop spans 17 amino acids. Looked up from germline, CDR1 is SGHDT and CDR2 is YYEEEE. CDR3 residues: CASSLATSGKFLNEQFF. For the CDR3, the DNA is TGTGCCAGCAGCTTGGCGACTAGCGGGAAATTTCTTAATGAGCAGTTCTTC.

This chain's CDR3 is CASSSPGLAGGYSNTQYF. CDR3 in DNA: TGTGCCAGCAGTTCTCCGGGACTAGCGGGAGGGTACTCTAATACGCAGTATTTT. The V call is TRBV27, the J call TRBJ2-3; 16 bases are shared with TRBD2. CDR1 and CDR2 from the germline V gene are MNHEY and SMNVEV (reference sequence). With 4 bases clipped from V and 7 bases from J, the junction kept 11 bases outside the gene matches. The CDR3 runs to 18 residues.

This clone was detected once. This sequence joins TRBV5-8 and TRBJ2-3, with 7 bases aligning to TRBD2. Germline-derived CDR1 and CDR2 are SGHTS and YDEGEE. After removal of 4 bases from V and 4 bases from J, the junction contained 15 bases not matched to a gene. CDR3 length equals 17 residues. The CDR3 reads CASSQGVGGSAPDTQYF. Here the CDR3 DNA reads TGTGCCAGCAGCCAGGGAGTTGGCGGGAGCGCCCCAGATACGCAGTATTTT.

V and J are TRBV5-6 and TRBJ2-1; 7 positions match TRBD2. The CDR3 spans 15 residues. Germline CDR1 and CDR2: SGHDT and YYEEEE. The trim removed 4 bases at V and 7 bases at J, leaving 11 bases unmatched. The CDR3: CASSLLRDYLNEQFF. CDR3 in DNA: TGTGCCAGCAGCCTGCTCCGGGACTATCTTAATGAGCAGTTCTTC.

V is TRBV9 and J is TRBJ1-3, with 9 positions matching TRBD1. Germline V gives CDR1 SGDLS, CDR2 YYNGEE. V was clipped by 3 bases and J by 3 bases; unmatched bases: 1. The CDR3 runs to 14 residues. Here the CDR3 reads CASSATGGGNTIYF. The CDR3 region has the DNA TGTGCCAGCAGCGCGACAGGGGGTGGAAACACCATATATTTT. The variable domain in full, with the rest retrieved from reference TRBV9 and TRBJ1-3, is DSGVTQTPKHLITATGQRVTLRCSPRSGDLSVYWYQQSLDQGLQFLIQYYNGEERAKGNILERFSAQQFPDLHSELNLSSLELGDSALYFCASSATGGGNTIYFGEGSWLTVV.

V usage is TRBV27 and J usage is TRBJ1-6; 8 bases line up with TRBD1. V lost 6 bases, J lost 7 bases, and 2 bases stayed unmatched. This CDR3 comprises 13 residues. CDR1 and CDR2 from the germline V gene are MNHEY and SMNVEV (reference sequence). CDR3 coding DNA: TGTGCCAGCAGCACAGGGGGGAATTCACCCCTCCACTTT. As protein: CASSTGGNSPLHF.

Only a few counts were recorded for this clone. V is TRBV27 and J is TRBJ1-1, with D maybe TRBD1 (6 bases). CDR3 length equals 14 residues. Trimming cost V 6 bases and J 1 base, with 12 bases left between them. The germline CDR1 and CDR2 sequences are MNHEY and SMNVEV (reference sequence). The CDR3 region is CASRFPGENTEAFF. The DNA of the CDR3 is TGTGCCAGCAGGTTCCCAGGGGAGAACACTGAAGCTTTCTTT.

V usage is TRBV25-1 and J usage is TRBJ2-1; 8 bases match TRBD2. Germline V gene sequence: CDR1 MGHDK, CDR2 SYGVNS. J lost 8 bases, V lost 7 bases, and 13 bases had no gene match. The CDR3 covers 15 residues. DNA of the CDR3: TGTGCCAGCAACCGCGGGGGGCACAGGATGGATGAGCAGTTCTTC. This sequence encodes CASNRGGHRMDEQFF.